The clone carrying this T cell receptor (beta chain) was observed a handful of times. Its antigen is undetermined. The V end lost 2 bases, the J end lost 0 bases, and 7 bases lay between the germline ends. Germline V gene lookup returns CDR1 SGHTA and CDR2 FQGNSA. The CDR3 totals 14 residues. These data originate in a study of beta chain features in type 1 diabetes. Whole-study context: There was similarity between patients and healthy donors in age, gender and cell yields. Points from the study as a whole: In patients and controls equally, PCR might favor templates that are shorter. Shorter TCRB CDR3s, moderately but significantly so, marked every one of the four CD4+ subsets in Type 1 diabetes patients.

The investigators reverse transcribed all of the isolated RNA, so they sequenced expressed TCRB transcripts. Repertoires were generated with immunoSEQ multiplex PCR, while TCRdb's copy carries only in-frame clones and drops some. The repertoire holds some 150,000 clones, with roughly 9.3% as singletons. Sequencing was done on a sample of central memory CD4+ T cells from blood. This clonotype was obtained from a woman aged 40 to 55 in good health. The J gene is TRBJ1-1, the V gene TRBV7-2, with D possibly matching TRBD1 (6 bases). The CDR3 nucleotides are TGTGCCAGCAGCTTACGACAGGTGAACACTGAAGCTTTCTTT. The encoded protein is CASSLRQVNTEAFF.